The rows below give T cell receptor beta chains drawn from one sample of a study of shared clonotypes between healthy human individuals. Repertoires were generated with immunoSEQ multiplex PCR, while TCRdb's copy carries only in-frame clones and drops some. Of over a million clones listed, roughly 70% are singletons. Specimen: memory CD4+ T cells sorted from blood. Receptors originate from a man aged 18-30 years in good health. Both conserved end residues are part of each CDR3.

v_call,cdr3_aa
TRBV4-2,CASSQGGGGSSYNEQFF
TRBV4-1,CASSHLGQGEETQYF
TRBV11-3,CASSLGVGTGEYF
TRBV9,CASSTGQGGETQYF
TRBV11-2,CASSRMTGTRGEQYF
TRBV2,CASSGQGSSYNEQFF
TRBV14,CASSPGTGPYGYTF
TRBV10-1,CGGGPGFSPLHF
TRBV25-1,CASSEPGDTQYF
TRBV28,CASTRSLRGRSEKLFF
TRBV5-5,CASSAGGHDYSNQPQHF
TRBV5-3,CARSYYFRLAGKQETQYF
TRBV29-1,CSSKDNSYEQYF
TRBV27,CASSQYKAYGTYEQYF
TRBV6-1,CASREGARSPLHF
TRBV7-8,CASSVGPSGSNQPQHF